The T cell receptor beta chain under discussion was sequenced for a study of human T cells and chemical hapten exposure. Looking at the study overall: The study traced per-sample TCR yield variation mainly to small differences in pooled library volumes. Overall study results and limits: No shift was seen in TCRs above 1 in 1000 frequency with DPC sensitization.

Single cDNA molecules in the library carried unique molecular identifiers attached during preparation. Source study methods: Between 23,224 and 690,600 TCRs appeared in each sample, and the median stood at roughly 95,000. MiXCR was run by TCRdb on the RACE reads, yielding one entry per CDR3 protein. TCRdb's processing, not the authors', yielded these V and J calls. The profile shows 65,000 to 80,000 distinct CDR3 sequences, 8.6% of them singletons. This clonotype was seen more than once but under ten times. Its target is unknown. The CDR3 totals 12 residues. The V segment lost 7 bases and the J segment 12 bases; nucleotides outside the gene matches: 10. Time point given: healthy volunteer bleed at 6 weeks. The authors' total RNA extraction used unfractionated whole blood.

The genes are TRBV12-3 or TRBV12-4 and TRBJ2-3, with TRBD2 matching over 7 bases. The receptor comes from a male donor in good health. Some clones in this sample may be carry-over from other donors' samples. Source material: whole blood. The CDR3 DNA is TGTGCCAGCACCAACCAGGGAGGGGTCCAGTATTTT. It translates to CASTNQGGVQYF.